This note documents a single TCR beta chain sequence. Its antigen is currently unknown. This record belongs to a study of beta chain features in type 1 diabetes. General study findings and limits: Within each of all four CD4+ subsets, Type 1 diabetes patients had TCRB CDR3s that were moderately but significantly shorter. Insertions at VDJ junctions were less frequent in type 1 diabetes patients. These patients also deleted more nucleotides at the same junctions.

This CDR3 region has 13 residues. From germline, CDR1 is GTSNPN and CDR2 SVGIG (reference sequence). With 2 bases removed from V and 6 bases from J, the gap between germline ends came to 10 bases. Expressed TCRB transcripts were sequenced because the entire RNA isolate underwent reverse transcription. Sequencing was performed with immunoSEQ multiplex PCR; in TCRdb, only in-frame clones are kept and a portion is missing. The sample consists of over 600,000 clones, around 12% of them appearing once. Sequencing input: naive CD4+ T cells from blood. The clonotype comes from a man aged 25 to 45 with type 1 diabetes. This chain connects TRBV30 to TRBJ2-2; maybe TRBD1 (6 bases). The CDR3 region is CAWSPGVAGELFF. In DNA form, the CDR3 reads TGTGCCTGGAGTCCAGGGGTTGCCGGGGAGCTGTTTTTT.